Listed below are T cell receptor beta chains from one sample, sequenced in a study of blood T cell repertoires in COVID-19. The table came from immunoSEQ multiplex PCR; TCRdb's copy has only in-frame clones and leaves some out. This sample has roughly 320,000 clones, with under 90% found just once. Material for sequencing was peripheral blood. The receptor set was obtained from a woman aged 25 to 39 with COVID-19, enrolled during active disease. Each CDR3 is given without its conserved first and last residue.

v_call | cdr3_aa
TRBV11-3 | ASSQTSGGPVAKNIQY
TRBV7-9 | ASTPGDRGREKLF
TRBV18 | ASSRDRVDTQY
TRBV11-2 | ASSLGGAALTEAF
TRBV6-2/TRBV6-3 | ASSYSKIQGYT
TRBV13 | ASSLGSGGADGYT
TRBV11-2 | ASSFQRGGGYEQY
TRBV9 | ASSQTTGRGEKLF
TRBV19 | ASSFGGNTEAF
TRBV5-1 | ASSLGTSTYGYT
TRBV6-5 | ASNRDRPGYNTIY
TRBV18 | ASSPRVTQPQH
TRBV3-1/TRBV3-2 | ASSHRTLNYGYT
TRBV5-1 | ASSLGQGGTEAF
TRBV29-1 | SVLGLNTEAF
TRBV7-2 | ASSSVWTGSSPNSPLH
TRBV9 | ASSVDDLSPLH
TRBV27 | ASSLLGTANQPQH
TRBV4-2 | ASSQDETGWGTEAF
TRBV2 | ASKGARTDTQY
TRBV5-1 | ASSGGAYGYT
TRBV1 | TSSLPGLAGEEEQF
TRBV3-1/TRBV3-2 | ASSQVQFTEAF
TRBV27 | ASSPLKSGGEKLF
TRBV6-1 | ATRTGASGYGYT
TRBV6-5 | ASSPRQGNTIY
TRBV19 | ASSFGTGSNQPQH
TRBV4-1 | ASSQVQGRNNEKLF
TRBV6-4 | ASSDRTSGGLDPGTQY
TRBV28 | ASSQRVRVPGGPQH
TRBV18 | ASSPEGSTEAF
TRBV28 | ASIIGGGSNQPQH
TRBV9 | ASSTNNSPLH
TRBV3-1/TRBV3-2 | ASSQAGRSTDTQY
TRBV6-2/TRBV6-3 | ASSSIRQDSPLH
TRBV2 | ASSRQGPGINSPLH
TRBV27 | ASSLSRALEAF
TRBV19 | ASSIGRGEAF
TRBV4-1 | ASSQDVTGGGKLF
TRBV5-4 | ASLFLGGGMDTQY
TRBV6-1 | ASSVQTGTTGATQY
TRBV5-5 | ASSRQGPNNEQF
TRBV6-5 | ASSYGQGAYEQY
TRBV27 | ASGTAGTGHILGGYT